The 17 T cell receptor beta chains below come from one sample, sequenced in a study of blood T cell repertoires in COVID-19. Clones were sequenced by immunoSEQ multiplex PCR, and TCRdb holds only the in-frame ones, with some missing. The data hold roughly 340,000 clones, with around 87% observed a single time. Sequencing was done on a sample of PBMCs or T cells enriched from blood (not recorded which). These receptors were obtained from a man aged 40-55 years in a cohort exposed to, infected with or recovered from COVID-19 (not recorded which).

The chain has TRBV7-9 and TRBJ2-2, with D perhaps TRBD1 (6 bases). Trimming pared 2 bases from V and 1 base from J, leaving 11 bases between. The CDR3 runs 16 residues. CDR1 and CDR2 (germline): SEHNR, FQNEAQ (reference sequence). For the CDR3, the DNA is TGTGCCAGCAGCTTACTCACAGGGAGGAACACCGGGGAGCTGTTTTTT. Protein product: CASSLLTGRNTGELFF. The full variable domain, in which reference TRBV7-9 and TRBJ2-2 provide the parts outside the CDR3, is DTGVSQNPRHKITKRGQNVTFRCDPISEHNRLYWYRQTLGQGPEFLTYFQNEAQLEKSRLLSDRFSAERPKGSFSTLEIQRTEQGDSAMYLCASSLLTGRNTGELFFGEGSRLTVL.

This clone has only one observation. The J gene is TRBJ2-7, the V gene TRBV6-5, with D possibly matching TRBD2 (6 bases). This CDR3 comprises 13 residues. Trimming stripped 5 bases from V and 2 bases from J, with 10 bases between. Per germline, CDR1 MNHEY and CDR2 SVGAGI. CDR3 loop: CASSPGGPYEQYF. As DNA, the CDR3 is TGTGCCAGCAGTCCCGGGGGACCCTACGAGCAGTACTTC.

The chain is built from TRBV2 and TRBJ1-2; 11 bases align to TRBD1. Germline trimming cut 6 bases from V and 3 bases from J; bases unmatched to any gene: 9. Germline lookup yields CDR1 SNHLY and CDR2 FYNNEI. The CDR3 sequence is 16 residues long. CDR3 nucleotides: TGTGCCAGCAGAGCTACCAGGACAGGGGGCTACTATGGCTACACCTTC. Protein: CASRATRTGGYYGYTF.

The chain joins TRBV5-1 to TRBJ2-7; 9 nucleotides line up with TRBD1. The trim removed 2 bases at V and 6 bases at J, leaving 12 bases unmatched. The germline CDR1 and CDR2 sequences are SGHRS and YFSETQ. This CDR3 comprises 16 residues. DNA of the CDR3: TGCGCCAGCAGCTTAAACCCCGGGACAGGGCCCGGCGAGCAGTACTTC. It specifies CASSLNPGTGPGEQYF.

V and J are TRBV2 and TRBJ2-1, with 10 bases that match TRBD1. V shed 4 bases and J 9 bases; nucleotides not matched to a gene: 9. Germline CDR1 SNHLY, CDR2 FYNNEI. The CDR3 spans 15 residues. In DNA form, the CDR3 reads TGTGCCAGCAGTGCAGACAGGGGGCGCGTTGGTGAGCAGTTCTTC. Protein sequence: CASSADRGRVGEQFF.

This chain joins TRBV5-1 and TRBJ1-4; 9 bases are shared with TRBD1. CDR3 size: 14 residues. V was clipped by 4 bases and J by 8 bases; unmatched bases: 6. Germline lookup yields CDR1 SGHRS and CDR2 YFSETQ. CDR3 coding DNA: TGCGCCAGCAGCACAGGGACAGGGCTGGAAAAACTGTTTTTT. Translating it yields CASSTGTGLEKLFF.

CDR3 bases: TGTGCCAGTACCCCTGGGGGGACTAGGGGGACCTACGAGCAGTACTTC. This gives the protein CASTPGGTRGTYEQYF. This chain joins TRBV19 and TRBJ2-7, with 8 bases lining up with TRBD2. The germline gives CDR1 LNHDA, CDR2 SQIVND (reference sequence). V lost 7 bases to trimming and J lost 2 bases; unmatched junction nucleotides: 13. The CDR3 is made up of 16 amino acids.

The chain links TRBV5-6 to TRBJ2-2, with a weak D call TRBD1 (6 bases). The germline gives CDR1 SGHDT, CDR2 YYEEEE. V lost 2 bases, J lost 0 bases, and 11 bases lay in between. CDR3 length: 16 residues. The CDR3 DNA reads TGTGCCAGCAGCTTAAAGACAGGATCGAACACCGGGGAGCTGTTTTTT. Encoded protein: CASSLKTGSNTGELFF.

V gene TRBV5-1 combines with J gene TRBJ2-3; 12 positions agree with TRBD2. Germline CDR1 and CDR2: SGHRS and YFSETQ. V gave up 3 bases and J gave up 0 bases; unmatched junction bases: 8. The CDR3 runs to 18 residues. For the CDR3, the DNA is TGCGCCAGCAGCTCCAGACTAGCGGGAGACTCTAGCACAGATACGCAGTATTTT. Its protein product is CASSSRLAGDSSTDTQYF. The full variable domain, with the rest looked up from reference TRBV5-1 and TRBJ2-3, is KAGVTQTPRYLIKTRGQQVTLSCSPISGHRSVSWYQQTPGQGLQFLFEYFSETQRNKGNFPGRFSGRQFSNSRSEMNVSTLELGDSALYLCASSSRLAGDSSTDTQYFGPGTRLTVL.

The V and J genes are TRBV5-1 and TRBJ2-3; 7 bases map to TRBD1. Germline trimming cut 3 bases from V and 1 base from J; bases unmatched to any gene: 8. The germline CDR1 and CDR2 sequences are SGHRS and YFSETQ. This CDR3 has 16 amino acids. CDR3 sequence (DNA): TGCGCCAGCAGCTCGGCCTTCGGACAGGGCACAGATACGCAGTATTTT. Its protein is CASSSAFGQGTDTQYF.

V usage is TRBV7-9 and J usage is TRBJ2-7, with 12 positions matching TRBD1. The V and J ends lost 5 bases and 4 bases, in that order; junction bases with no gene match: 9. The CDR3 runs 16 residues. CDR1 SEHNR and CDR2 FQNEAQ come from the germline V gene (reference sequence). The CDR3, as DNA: TGTGCCAGCAGCGCCCAGAGGGACAGGGGGCTATACGAGCAGTACTTC. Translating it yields CASSAQRDRGLYEQYF.

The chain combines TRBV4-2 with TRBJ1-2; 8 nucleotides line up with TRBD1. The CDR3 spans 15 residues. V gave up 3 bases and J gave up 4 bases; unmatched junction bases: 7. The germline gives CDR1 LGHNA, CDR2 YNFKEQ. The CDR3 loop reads CASSQEGQVFYGYTF. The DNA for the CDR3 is TGTGCCAGCAGCCAGGAGGGACAGGTCTTCTATGGCTACACCTTC.

The CDR3 is CASSWGQGATEAFF. CDR3 bases: TGCGCCAGCAGCTGGGGACAGGGGGCGACTGAAGCTTTCTTT. The chain joins TRBV5-1 to TRBJ1-1, with 12 bases identical to TRBD1. The CDR3 runs to 14 residues. The germline gives CDR1 SGHRS, CDR2 YFSETQ. The ends lost 3 bases at V and 5 bases at J; junction bases unmatched: 2.

CDR3 sequence: CASSLDRSEQFF. The CDR3 coding sequence is TGTGCCAGCAGCTTAGATCGTAGTGAGCAGTTCTTC. The gene calls are TRBV11-3 and TRBJ2-1; no clear D. Germline V gene sequence: CDR1 SGHNT, CDR2 YENEEA. The germline V and J ends were trimmed by 0 bases and 9 bases, with 6 bases remaining between them. The CDR3 consists of 12 residues.

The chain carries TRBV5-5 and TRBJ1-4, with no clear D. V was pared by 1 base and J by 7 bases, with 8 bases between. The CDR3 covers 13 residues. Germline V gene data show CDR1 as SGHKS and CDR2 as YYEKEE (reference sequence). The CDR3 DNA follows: TGTGCCAGCAGCTTGAGCAGGCCTGAAAAACTGTTTTTT. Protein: CASSLSRPEKLFF.

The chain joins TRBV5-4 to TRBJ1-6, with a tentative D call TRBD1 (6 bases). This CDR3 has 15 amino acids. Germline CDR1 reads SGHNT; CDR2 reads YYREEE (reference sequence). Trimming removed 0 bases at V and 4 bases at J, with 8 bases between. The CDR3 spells CASSLVGAYNSPLHF. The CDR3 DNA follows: TGTGCCAGCAGCTTGGTGGGGGCTTATAATTCACCCCTCCACTTT.

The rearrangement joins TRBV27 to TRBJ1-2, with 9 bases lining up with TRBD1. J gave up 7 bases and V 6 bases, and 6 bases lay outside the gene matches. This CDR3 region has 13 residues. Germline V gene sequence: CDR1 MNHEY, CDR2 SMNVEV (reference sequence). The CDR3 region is CASRKATGGGYTF. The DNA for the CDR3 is TGTGCCAGCAGAAAAGCGACAGGGGGTGGCTACACCTTC.